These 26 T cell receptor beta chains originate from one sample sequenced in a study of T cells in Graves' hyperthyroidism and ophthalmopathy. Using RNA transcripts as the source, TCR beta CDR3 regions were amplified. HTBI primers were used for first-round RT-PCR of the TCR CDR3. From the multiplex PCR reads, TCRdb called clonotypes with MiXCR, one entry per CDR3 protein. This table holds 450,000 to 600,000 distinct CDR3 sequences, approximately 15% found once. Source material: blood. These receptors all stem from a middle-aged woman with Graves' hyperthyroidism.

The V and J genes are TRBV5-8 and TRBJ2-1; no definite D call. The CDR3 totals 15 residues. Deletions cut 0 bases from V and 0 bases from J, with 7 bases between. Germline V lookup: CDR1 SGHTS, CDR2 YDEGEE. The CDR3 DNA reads TGTGCCAGCAGCTTGGCCGTGATCTCCTACAATGAGCAGTTCTTC. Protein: CASSLAVISYNEQFF.

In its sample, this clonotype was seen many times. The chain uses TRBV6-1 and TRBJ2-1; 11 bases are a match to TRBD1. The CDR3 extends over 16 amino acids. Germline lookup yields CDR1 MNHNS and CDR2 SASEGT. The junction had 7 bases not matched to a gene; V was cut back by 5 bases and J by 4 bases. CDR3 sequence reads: CASSPWTGGMYNEQFF. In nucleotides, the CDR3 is TGTGCCAGCAGTCCCTGGACAGGGGGCATGTACAATGAGCAGTTCTTC.

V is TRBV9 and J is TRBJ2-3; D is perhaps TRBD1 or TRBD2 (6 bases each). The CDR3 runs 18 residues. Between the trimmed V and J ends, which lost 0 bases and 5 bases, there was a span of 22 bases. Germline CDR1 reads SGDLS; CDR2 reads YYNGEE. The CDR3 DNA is TGTGCCAGCAGCGTAGTCGAGGGGGGAGGTGTTGTTGGAGATACGCAGTATTTT. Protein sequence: CASSVVEGGGVVGDTQYF.

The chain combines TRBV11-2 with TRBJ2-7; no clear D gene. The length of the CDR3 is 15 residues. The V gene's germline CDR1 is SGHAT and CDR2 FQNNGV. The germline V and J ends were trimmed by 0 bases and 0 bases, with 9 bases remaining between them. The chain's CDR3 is CASSLEGSSSYEQYF. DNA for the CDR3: TGTGCCAGCAGCTTAGAAGGTTCTAGCTCCTACGAGCAGTACTTC.

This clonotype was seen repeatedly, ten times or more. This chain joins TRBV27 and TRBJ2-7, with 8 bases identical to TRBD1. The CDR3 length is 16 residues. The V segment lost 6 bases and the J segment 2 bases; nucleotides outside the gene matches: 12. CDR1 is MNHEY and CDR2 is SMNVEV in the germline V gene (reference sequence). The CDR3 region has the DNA TGTGCCAGCAGATCGACAGGGGCCGTCGCGACCTACGAGCAGTACTTC. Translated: CASRSTGAVATYEQYF.

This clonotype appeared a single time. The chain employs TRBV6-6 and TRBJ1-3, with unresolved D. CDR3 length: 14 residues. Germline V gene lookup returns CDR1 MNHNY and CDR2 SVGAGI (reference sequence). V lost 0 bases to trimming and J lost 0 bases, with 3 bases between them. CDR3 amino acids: CASSYSTSGNTIYF. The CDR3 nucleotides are TGTGCCAGCAGTTACTCCACCTCTGGAAACACCATATATTTT.

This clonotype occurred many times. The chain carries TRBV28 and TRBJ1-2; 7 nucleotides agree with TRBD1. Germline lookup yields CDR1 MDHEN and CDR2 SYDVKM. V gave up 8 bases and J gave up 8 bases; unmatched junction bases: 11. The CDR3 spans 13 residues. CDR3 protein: CASLTKNRGGYTF. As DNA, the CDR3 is TGTGCCAGCCTCACCAAAAACAGGGGAGGCTACACCTTC.

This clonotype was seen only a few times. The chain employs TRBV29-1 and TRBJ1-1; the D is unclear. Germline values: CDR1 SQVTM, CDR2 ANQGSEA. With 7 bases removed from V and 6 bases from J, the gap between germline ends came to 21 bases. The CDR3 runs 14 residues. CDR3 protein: CSAGPRLSGPEAFF. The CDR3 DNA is TGCAGCGCCGGGCCCCGACTGAGCGGGCCTGAAGCTTTCTTT.

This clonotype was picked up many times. The CDR3 DNA sequence: TGTGCCAGCAGTGTTGGGCAGGGTGATCAGCCCCAGCATTTT. It is translated as CASSVGQGDQPQHF. The chain uses TRBV5-8 and TRBJ1-5, with D perhaps TRBD1 (5 bases). From germline, CDR1 is SGHTS and CDR2 YDEGEE. The CDR3 loop spans 14 amino acids. The V end was cut by 5 bases, the J end by 5 bases, with 14 bases between.

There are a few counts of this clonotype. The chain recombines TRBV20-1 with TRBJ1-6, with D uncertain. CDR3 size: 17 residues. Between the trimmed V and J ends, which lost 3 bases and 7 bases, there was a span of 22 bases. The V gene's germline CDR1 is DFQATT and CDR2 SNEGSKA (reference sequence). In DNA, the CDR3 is TGCAGTGCTAGGAGAGGTGATACAGTGGGGAGAAATTCACCCCTCCACTTT. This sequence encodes CSARRGDTVGRNSPLHF.

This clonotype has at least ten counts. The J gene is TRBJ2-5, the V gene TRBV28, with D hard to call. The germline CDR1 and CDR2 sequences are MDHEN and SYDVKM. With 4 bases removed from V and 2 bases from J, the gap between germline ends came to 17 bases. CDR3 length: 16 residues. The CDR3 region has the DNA TGTGCCAGCAGTTCGCAGACACTTTTTATACAAGAGACCCAGTACTTC. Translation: CASSSQTLFIQETQYF.

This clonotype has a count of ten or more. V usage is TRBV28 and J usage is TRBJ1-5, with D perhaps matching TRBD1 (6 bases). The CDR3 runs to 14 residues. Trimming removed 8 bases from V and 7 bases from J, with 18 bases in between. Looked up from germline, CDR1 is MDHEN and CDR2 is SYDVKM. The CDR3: CASRQPGEVQPQHF. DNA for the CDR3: TGTGCCAGCCGACAACCAGGGGAGGTGCAGCCCCAGCATTTT.

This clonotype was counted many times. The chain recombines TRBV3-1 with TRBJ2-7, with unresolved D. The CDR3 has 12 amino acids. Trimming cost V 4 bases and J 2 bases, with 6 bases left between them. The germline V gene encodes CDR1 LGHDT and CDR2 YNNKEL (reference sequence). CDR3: CASSLSPYEQYF. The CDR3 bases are TGTGCCAGCAGCCTGAGCCCCTACGAGCAGTACTTC.

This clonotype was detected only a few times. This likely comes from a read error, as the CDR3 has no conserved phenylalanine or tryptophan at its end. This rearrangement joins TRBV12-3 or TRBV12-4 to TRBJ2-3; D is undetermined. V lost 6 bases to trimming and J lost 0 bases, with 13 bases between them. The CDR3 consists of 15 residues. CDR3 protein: CASSLFGSSTDTQYL. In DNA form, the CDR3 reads TGTGCCAGCAGCTTGTTCGGATCTAGCACAGATACGCAGTATCTT.

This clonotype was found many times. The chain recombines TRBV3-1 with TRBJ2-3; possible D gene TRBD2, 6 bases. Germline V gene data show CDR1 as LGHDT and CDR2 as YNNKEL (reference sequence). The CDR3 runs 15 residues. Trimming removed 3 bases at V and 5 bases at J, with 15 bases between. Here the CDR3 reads CASSQWDRGKDTQYF. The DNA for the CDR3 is TGTGCCAGCAGCCAGTGGGATCGGGGGAAAGATACGCAGTATTTT.

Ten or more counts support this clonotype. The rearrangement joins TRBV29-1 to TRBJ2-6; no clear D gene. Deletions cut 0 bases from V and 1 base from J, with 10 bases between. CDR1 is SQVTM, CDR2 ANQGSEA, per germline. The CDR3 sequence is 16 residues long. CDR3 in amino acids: CSVEEESDSGANVLTF. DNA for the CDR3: TGCAGCGTTGAAGAAGAGTCGGATTCTGGGGCCAACGTCCTGACTTTC.

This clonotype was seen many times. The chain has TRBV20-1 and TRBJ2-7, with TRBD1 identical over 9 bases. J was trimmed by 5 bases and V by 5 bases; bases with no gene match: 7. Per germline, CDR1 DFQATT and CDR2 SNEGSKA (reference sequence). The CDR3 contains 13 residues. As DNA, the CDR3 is TGCAGTGCTGTGACAGGGGGGTTCCACGAGCAGTACTTC. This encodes CSAVTGGFHEQYF.

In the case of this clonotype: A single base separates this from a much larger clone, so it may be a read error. CDR3: CASSHSSGSSYNEQFF. For the CDR3, the DNA is TGTGCCAGCAGCCACTCTAGCGGGAGCTCCTACAATGAGCAGTTCTTC. This sequence joins TRBV4-2 and TRBJ2-1, with TRBD2 matching over 10 bases. The J segment lost 0 bases and the V segment lost 3 bases, leaving 2 bases of the junction unmatched. Germline CDR1 and CDR2: LGHNA and YNFKEQ. This CDR3 contains 16 residues.

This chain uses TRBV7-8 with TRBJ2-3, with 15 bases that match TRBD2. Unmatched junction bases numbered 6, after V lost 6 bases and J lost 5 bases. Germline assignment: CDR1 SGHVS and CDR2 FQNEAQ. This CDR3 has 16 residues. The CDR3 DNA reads TGTGCCAGCAGGGGGGGACTAGCGGGAGGAGGAGATACGCAGTATTTT. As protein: CASRGGLAGGGDTQYF.

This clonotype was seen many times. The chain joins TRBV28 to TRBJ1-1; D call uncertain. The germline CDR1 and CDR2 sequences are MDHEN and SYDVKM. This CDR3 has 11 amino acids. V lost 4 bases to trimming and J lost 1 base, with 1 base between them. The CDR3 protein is CASSSNTEAFF. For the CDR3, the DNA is TGTGCCAGCAGTTCGAACACTGAAGCTTTCTTT. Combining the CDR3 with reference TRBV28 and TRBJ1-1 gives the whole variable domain DVKVTQSSRYLVKRTGEKVFLECVQDMDHENMFWYRQDPGLGLRLIYFSYDVKMKEKGDIPEGYSVSREKKERFSLILESASTNQTSMYLCASSSNTEAFFGQGTRLTVV.

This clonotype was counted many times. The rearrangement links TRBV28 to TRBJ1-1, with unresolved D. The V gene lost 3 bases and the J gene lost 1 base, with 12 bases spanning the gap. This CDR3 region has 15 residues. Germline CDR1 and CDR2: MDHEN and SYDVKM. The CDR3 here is CASSFSRASNTEAFF. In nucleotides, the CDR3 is TGTGCCAGCAGTTTCTCAAGGGCCTCGAACACTGAAGCTTTCTTT.

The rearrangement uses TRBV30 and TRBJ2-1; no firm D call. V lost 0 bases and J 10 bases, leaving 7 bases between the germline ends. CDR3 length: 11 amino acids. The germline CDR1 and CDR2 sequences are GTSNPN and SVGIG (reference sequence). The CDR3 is CAWSVLREQFF. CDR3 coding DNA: TGTGCCTGGAGTGTACTGAGGGAGCAGTTCTTC.

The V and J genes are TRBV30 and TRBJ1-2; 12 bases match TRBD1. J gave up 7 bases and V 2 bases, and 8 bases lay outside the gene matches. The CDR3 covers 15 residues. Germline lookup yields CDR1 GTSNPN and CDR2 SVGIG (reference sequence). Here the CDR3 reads CAWSPGQGAFGGYTF. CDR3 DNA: TGTGCCTGGAGTCCGGGACAGGGGGCTTTCGGTGGCTACACCTTC.

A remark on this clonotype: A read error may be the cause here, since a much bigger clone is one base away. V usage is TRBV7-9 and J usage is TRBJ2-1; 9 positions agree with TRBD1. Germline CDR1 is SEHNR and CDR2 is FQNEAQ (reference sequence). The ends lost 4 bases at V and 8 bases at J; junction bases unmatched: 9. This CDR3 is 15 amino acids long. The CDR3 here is CASSWGTGLRDEQFF. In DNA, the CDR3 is TGTGCCAGCAGCTGGGGGACAGGGCTCAGGGATGAGCAGTTCTTC. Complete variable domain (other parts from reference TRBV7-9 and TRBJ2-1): DTGVSQNPRHKITKRGQNVTFRCDPISEHNRLYWYRQTLGQGPEFLTYFQNEAQLEKSRLLSDRFSAERPKGSFSTLEIQRTEQGDSAMYLCASSWGTGLRDEQFFGPGTRLTVL.

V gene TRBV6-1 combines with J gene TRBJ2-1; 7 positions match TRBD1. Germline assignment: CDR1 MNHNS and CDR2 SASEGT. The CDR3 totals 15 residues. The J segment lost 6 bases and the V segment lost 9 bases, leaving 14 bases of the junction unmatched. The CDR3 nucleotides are TGTGCCAGTCGACGAGACAGGGATAACGTCAATGAGCAGTTCTTC. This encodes CASRRDRDNVNEQFF.

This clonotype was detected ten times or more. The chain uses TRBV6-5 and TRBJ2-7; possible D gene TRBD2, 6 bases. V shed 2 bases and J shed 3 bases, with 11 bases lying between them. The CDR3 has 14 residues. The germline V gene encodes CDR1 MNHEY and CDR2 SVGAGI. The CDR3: CASSYGTPGYEQYF. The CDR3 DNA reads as TGTGCCAGCAGTTACGGGACTCCCGGCTACGAGCAGTACTTC.